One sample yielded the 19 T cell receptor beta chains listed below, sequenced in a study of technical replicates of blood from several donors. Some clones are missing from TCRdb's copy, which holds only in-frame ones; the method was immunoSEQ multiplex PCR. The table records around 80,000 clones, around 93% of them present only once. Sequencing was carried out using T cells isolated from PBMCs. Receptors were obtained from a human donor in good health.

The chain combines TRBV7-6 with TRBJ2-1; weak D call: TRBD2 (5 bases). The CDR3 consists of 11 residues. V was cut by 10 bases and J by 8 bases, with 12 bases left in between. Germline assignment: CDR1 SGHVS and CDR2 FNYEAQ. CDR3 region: CATRVNDEQFF. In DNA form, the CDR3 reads TGTGCCACGCGGGTCAACGATGAGCAGTTCTTC.

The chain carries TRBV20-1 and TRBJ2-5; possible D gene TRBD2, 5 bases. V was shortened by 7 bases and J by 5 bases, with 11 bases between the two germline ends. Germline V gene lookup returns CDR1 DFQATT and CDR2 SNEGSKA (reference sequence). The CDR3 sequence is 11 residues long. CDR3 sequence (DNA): TGCAGTGAGGAGGTTCTGGAGACCCAGTACTTC. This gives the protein CSEEVLETQYF.

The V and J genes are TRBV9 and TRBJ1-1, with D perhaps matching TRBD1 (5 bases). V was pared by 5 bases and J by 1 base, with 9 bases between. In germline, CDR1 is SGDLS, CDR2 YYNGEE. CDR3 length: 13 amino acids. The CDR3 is CASSPDTNTEAFF. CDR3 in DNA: TGTGCCAGCAGTCCGGACACGAACACTGAAGCTTTCTTT.

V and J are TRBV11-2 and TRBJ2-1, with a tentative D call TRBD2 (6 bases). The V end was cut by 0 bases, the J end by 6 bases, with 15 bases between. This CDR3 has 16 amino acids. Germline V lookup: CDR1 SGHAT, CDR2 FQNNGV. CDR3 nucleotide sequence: TGTGCCAGCAGCTTAGATATGCAGCGGGCGATCAATGAGCAGTTCTTC. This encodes CASSLDMQRAINEQFF.

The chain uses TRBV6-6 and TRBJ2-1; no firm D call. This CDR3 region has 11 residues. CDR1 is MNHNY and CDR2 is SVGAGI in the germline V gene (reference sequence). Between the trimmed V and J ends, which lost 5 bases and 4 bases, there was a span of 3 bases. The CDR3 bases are TGTGCCAGCAGTCCGTACAATGAGCAGTTCTTC. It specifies CASSPYNEQFF.

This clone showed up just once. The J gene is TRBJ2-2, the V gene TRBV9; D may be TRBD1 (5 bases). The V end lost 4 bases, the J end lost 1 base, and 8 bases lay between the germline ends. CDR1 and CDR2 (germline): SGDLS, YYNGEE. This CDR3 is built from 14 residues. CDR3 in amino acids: CASSPDRNTGELFF. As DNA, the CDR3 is TGTGCCAGCAGCCCAGACAGGAACACCGGGGAGCTGTTTTTT.

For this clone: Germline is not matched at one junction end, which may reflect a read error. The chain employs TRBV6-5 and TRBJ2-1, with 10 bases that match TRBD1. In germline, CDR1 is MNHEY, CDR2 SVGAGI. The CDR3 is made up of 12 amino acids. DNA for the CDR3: TGTGCCAGCAGTTACTCAGGGACAGGGGTGATCTTC. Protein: CASSYSGTGVIF.

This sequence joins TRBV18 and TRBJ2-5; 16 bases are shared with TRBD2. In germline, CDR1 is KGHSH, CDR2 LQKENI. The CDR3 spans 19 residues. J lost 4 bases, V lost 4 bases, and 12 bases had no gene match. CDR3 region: CASSRKPVGLAGGPETQYF. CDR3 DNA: TGTGCCAGCTCACGCAAACCTGTGGGACTAGCGGGAGGGCCAGAGACCCAGTACTTC.

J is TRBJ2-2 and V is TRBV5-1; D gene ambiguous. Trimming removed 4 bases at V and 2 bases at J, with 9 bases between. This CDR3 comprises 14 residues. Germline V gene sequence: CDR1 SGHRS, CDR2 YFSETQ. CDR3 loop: CASSPLTNTGELFF. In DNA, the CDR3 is TGCGCCAGCAGCCCCCTCACAAACACCGGGGAGCTGTTTTTT.

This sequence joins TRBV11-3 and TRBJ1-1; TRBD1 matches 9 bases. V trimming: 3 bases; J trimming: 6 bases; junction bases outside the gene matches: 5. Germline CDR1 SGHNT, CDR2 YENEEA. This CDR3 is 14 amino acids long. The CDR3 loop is CASSFTGGGSEAFF. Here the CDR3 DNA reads TGTGCCAGCAGCTTTACAGGGGGCGGGTCTGAAGCTTTCTTT.

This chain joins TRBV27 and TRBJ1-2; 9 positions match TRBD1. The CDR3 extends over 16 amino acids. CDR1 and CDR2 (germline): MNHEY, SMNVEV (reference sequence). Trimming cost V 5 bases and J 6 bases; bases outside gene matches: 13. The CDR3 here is CASSLARDRERHGYTF. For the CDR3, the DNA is TGTGCCAGCAGTCTTGCCCGGGACAGGGAACGACATGGCTACACCTTC.

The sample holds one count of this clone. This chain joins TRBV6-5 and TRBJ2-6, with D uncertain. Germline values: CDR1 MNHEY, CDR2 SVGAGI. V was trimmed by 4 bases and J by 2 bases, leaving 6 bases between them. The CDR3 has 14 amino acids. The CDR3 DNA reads TGTGCCAGCAGTTCAGGTCCTGGGGCCAACGTCCTGACTTTC. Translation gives CASSSGPGANVLTF.

The CDR3 DNA follows: TGTGCCAGCATAACAGGTAGCGGGAGTTGGAACGAGCAGTACTTC. This codes for CASITGSGSWNEQYF. The chain links TRBV7-9 to TRBJ2-7; 9 nucleotides agree with TRBD2. V shed 7 bases and J 5 bases; nucleotides not matched to a gene: 12. Germline lookup yields CDR1 SEHNR and CDR2 FQNEAQ (reference sequence). The length of the CDR3 is 15 residues.

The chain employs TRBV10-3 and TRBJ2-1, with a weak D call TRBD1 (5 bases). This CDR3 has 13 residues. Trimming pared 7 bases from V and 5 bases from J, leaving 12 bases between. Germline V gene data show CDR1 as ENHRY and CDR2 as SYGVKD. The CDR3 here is CAIMDTPNNEQFF. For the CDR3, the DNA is TGTGCCATCATGGACACCCCCAACAATGAGCAGTTCTTC.

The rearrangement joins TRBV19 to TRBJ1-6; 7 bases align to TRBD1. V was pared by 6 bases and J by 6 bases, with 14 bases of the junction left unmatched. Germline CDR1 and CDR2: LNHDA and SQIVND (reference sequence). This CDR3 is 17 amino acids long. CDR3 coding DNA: TGTGCCAGTAGACAGGGGACGGACTTTCGGGGTAATTCACCCCTCCACTTT. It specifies CASRQGTDFRGNSPLHF.

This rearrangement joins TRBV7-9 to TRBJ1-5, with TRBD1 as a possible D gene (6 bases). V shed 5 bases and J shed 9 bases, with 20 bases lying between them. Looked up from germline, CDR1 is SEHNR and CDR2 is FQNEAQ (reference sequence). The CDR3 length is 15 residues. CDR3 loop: CASSPDRFRRGPQHF. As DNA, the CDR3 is TGTGCCAGCAGCCCCGACAGGTTTCGCAGGGGGCCCCAGCATTTT.

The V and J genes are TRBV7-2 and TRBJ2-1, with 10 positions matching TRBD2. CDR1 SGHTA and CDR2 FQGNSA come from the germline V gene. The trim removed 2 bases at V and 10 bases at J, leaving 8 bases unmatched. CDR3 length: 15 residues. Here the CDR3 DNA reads TGTGCCAGCAGCTTATTAGCTAGCGGGAGCGGCGAGCAGTTCTTC. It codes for CASSLLASGSGEQFF.

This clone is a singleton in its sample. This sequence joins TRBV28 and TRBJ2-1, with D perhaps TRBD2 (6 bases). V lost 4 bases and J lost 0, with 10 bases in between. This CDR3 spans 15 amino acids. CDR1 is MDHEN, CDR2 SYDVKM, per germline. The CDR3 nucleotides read TGTGCCAGCAGTTCTGGGGGGAGCTCCTACAATGAGCAGTTCTTC. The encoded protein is CASSSGGSSYNEQFF. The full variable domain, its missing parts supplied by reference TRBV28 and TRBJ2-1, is DVKVTQSSRYLVKRTGEKVFLECVQDMDHENMFWYRQDPGLGLRLIYFSYDVKMKEKGDIPEGYSVSREKKERFSLILESASTNQTSMYLCASSSGGSSYNEQFFGPGTRLTVL.

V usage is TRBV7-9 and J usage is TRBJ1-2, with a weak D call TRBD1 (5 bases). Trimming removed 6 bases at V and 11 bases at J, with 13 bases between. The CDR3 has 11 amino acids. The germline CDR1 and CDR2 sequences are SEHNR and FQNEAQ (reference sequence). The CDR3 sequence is CASSGQGQYTF. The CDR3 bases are TGTGCCAGCAGTGGGCAGGGCCAGTACACCTTC.